This T cell receptor beta chain emerged from a study of blood T cell repertoires in COVID-19. Background on the study: COVID-19 samples collected from the United States, Italy and Spain covered acute and convalescent phases.

Under the authors' procedure: Nucleated cell counts were estimated from reference gene primer amplification. Libraries were prepared by immunoSEQ multiplex PCR; TCRdb keeps only in-frame clonotypes and omits some of them. V and J calls and clone size are those listed in that table; D and trimming were worked out from the DNA. This sample has about 190,000 clones, with roughly 90% found just once. The CDR3 is made up of 16 amino acids. The junction had 6 bases not matched to a gene; V was cut back by 3 bases and J by 5 bases. The V gene's germline CDR1 is SGHRS and CDR2 YFSETQ. The sample was peripheral blood. This clonotype originated in a man in his fifties with acute or convalescent COVID-19. The chain links TRBV5-1 to TRBJ2-5; 14 nucleotides agree with TRBD2. CDR3 loop: CASSSTSGGAAETQYF. CDR3 bases: TGCGCCAGCAGCTCGACTAGCGGGGGGGCCGCTGAGACCCAGTACTTC.